The following is a T cell receptor beta chain sequence with its context. Its antigen is currently unknown. This sample was included in a study of blood T cells in healthy people across ages. For the second PCR, which ran for about 6 to 11 cycles, a sample-barcoded 5' primer and a J-beta primer mix were used. TCRdb recomputed calls from the 5' RACE reads with MiXCR, one row per CDR3 protein. The sample includes 1.6 million or so distinct CDR3 sequences, about 31% seen only once; the top ten take approximately 11%. Study-level findings and limits: Diversity of TCR beta correlated strongly with naive T cell percentage.

The sample taken for sequencing was blood. This TCR was recovered from a woman between 25 and 40 years old in good health.

The CDR3 here is CSAQTEQPQHF. CDR3 nucleotides: TGCAGTGCTCAAACGGAGCAGCCCCAGCATTTT. The rearrangement links TRBV20-1 to TRBJ1-5; no clear D. From germline, CDR1 is DFQATT and CDR2 SNEGSKA (reference sequence). Trimming took 5 bases from V and 7 from J, leaving 9 bases between them. The CDR3 covers 11 residues.